The clone carrying this T cell receptor beta chain was observed many times. The data were taken from a study of early T cells in non-severe SARS-CoV-2 infection. The CDR3 is made up of 13 amino acids. V was pared by 6 bases and J by 6 bases, with 12 bases between. Germline V CDR1 and CDR2: MNHNS, SASEGT. TCRdb processed the 5' RACE reads anew with MiXCR; each CDR3 protein has one entry. The table shows tens of thousands of distinct CDR3 sequences, with roughly 9.4% occurring only once. The TCR comes from an adult who was a healthcare worker with PCR-confirmed SARS-CoV-2 infection or an uninfected control (not recorded which). The V and J genes are TRBV6-1 and TRBJ1-5; D possibly corresponds to TRBD1 (5 bases). Sequenced material: whole blood, taken at baseline. CDR3 coding DNA: TGTGCCAGCAGCCAAAGGGGATTTCAGCCCCAGCATTTT. This encodes CASSQRGFQPQHF.